The clone carrying this TCR beta chain has only one observation. The antigen remains undetermined. This CDR3 contains 12 residues. V shed 6 bases and J shed 4 bases, with 8 bases lying between them. Germline CDR1 and CDR2: SGHTA and FQGNSA. TCR alpha and TCR beta cDNA libraries with sample barcodes and UMIs came from 5'RACE using constant-segment primers. MiXCR was run by TCRdb on the 5' RACE reads, yielding one entry per CDR3 protein. Among 190,000 or so distinct CDR3 sequences listed, about 10% were seen once. This sample stems from a study of T-cell memory formation after mild COVID-19. Study-level findings and limits: Mostly located in CM and EM were contracting CD4+ clones, with contracting CD8+ clones located in EMRA. Still unconfirmed is whether the second-wave clones peaking on day 37 recognized SARS-CoV-2. Day 15 to 85 contracting clones showed balanced CD4/CD8; day 15 to 37 expanders favored CD4+.

Sequencing was carried out using PBMCs or a T cell subset sorted from them (not recorded which). The chain is built from TRBV7-2 and TRBJ2-3; D remains ambiguous. The TCR comes from a man aged 18 to 29 who had mild COVID-19 (a few samples of this study predate the infection). Cell type and time point are not known. The CDR3 loop is CASRPQADTQYF. CDR3 nucleotide sequence: TGTGCCAGCAGGCCTCAAGCAGATACGCAGTATTTT.